In its sample, the clone carrying this T cell receptor (beta chain) was seen once. This record belongs to a study of blood T cell repertoires in COVID-19. Study context: From the United States, Italy and Spain came samples of acute and convalescent COVID-19. T cells, B-cell-depleted T cells, or PBMCs supplied cDNA or gDNA.

V lost 10 bases to trimming and J lost 7 bases; unmatched junction nucleotides: 10. The CDR3 sequence is 13 residues long. CDR1 and CDR2 from the germline V gene are MDHEN and SYDVKM. Per the study methods: Amplification with reference gene primers provided the estimates of nucleated cell counts. The repertoire was sequenced with immunoSEQ multiplex PCR; TCRdb's copy has only in-frame clones and lacks some. V and J calls and clone size are copied from that table; D and trimming were computed from the DNA. The sample carries some 190,000 clones, about 81% recorded once. Enrolment of Seattle patients took place during active infection, and they were followed longitudinally.

The sequence was obtained from a woman aged 55-69 years with COVID-19, enrolled during active disease. The chain uses TRBV28 and TRBJ1-2; 9 bases are a match to TRBD1. Sequenced input: peripheral blood. DNA for the CDR3: TGTGCCACCAGGACAGGGGCCCTAAGTGGCTACACCTTC. It translates to CATRTGALSGYTF.